The 25 T cell receptor beta chains given below trace back to one sample, sequenced in a study of memory CD4+ T cells and cytomegalovirus serostatus. Single viable CD3+CD4+CD8-CD45RO+ cells were sorted as the memory CD4+ T cells. Sequencing used immunoSEQ multiplex PCR; TCRdb keeps in-frame clones, though not all of them. The sample carries about 44,000 clones, 76% recorded once. Sequences were obtained from memory CD4+ T cells from blood. Source of these receptors: an adult in good health and CMV-seronegative.

This clone was observed a few times. The chain recombines TRBV5-1 with TRBJ1-6, with a weak D call TRBD1 (6 bases). The CDR3 spans 14 residues. The V end lost 3 bases, the J end lost 7 bases, and 11 bases lay between the germline ends. Germline V CDR1 and CDR2: SGHRS, YFSETQ. The CDR3 DNA reads as TGCGCCAGCAGCTGGGGGGGCGCCAATTCACCCCTCCACTTT. The encoded protein is CASSWGGANSPLHF.

This clone was found a few times. This sequence joins TRBV2 and TRBJ1-1, with D perhaps TRBD1 (5 bases). The CDR3 is 17 amino acids. The ends were cut back, 0 bases at V and 4 bases at J, with 18 bases in the middle. The germline V gene encodes CDR1 SNHLY and CDR2 FYNNEI. CDR3 loop: CASSEALSWDQGTEAFF. As DNA, the CDR3 is TGTGCCAGCAGTGAAGCGCTTAGCTGGGACCAGGGCACTGAAGCTTTCTTT.

This sequence joins TRBV5-4 and TRBJ2-1; 9 bases line up with TRBD2. The germline CDR1 and CDR2 sequences are SGHNT and YYREEE (reference sequence). CDR3 length: 15 residues. Losses at the gene ends were 2 bases for V and 4 bases for J; bases not matched to a gene: 4. CDR3 region: CASSFPSGEYNEQFF. CDR3 sequence (DNA): TGTGCCAGCAGCTTCCCTAGCGGGGAGTACAATGAGCAGTTCTTC.

In DNA, the CDR3 is TGTGCCAGCACCGATTGGGGGACAGGTGTAACCGGGGAGCTGTTTTTT. Translating gives CASTDWGTGVTGELFF. The chain has TRBV19 and TRBJ2-2; 8 nucleotides match TRBD1. The germline V gene has CDR1 LNHDA and CDR2 SQIVND (reference sequence). The CDR3 contains 16 residues. J lost 5 bases, V lost 9 bases, and 14 bases had no gene match. The complete variable domain, with remaining parts taken from reference TRBV19 and TRBJ2-2, reads DGGITQSPKYLFRKEGQNVTLSCEQNLNHDAMYWYRQDPGQGLRLIYYSQIVNDFQKGDIAEGYSVSREKKESFPLTVTSAQKNPTAFYLCASTDWGTGVTGELFFGEGSRLTVL.

The J gene is TRBJ2-3, the V gene TRBV30; TRBD2 is a possible D gene (6 bases). V dropped 5 bases and J dropped 4 bases, with 22 bases sitting between them. Germline loops: CDR1 GTSNPN, CDR2 SVGIG (reference sequence). CDR3 size: 16 residues. CDR3 nucleotides: TGTGCCTGGGGGGGGACGACTCTGCAAACAGCAGATACGCAGTATTTT. Protein product: CAWGGTTLQTADTQYF.

The chain employs TRBV13 and TRBJ2-5; unclear D gene. Germline V CDR1 and CDR2: PRHDT, FYEKMQ (reference sequence). The CDR3 loop spans 14 amino acids. The V end was cut by 2 bases, the J end by 0 bases, with 7 bases between. The CDR3, as DNA: TGTGCCAGCAGCTTAAAGATCCACCAAGAGACCCAGTACTTC. Protein product: CASSLKIHQETQYF.

This clone appeared once. The chain joins TRBV5-1 to TRBJ2-3; D may match TRBD1 or TRBD2 (5 bases each). CDR3 size: 16 residues. V lost 4 bases to trimming and J lost 1 base, with 16 bases between them. Germline loops: CDR1 SGHRS, CDR2 YFSETQ. The CDR3: CASSTTGTVGTDTQYF. In DNA, the CDR3 is TGCGCCAGCAGCACTACCGGGACGGTCGGCACAGATACGCAGTATTTT. The full variable domain, in which reference TRBV5-1 and TRBJ2-3 provide the parts outside the CDR3, is KAGVTQTPRYLIKTRGQQVTLSCSPISGHRSVSWYQQTPGQGLQFLFEYFSETQRNKGNFPGRFSGRQFSNSRSEMNVSTLELGDSALYLCASSTTGTVGTDTQYFGPGTRLTVL.

The J gene is TRBJ2-1, the V gene TRBV7-2; no reliable D call. The length of the CDR3 is 13 residues. Germline loops: CDR1 SGHTA, CDR2 FQGNSA. Trimming removed 3 bases at V and 8 bases at J, with 11 bases between. DNA for the CDR3: TGTGCCAGCAGCTTCCGTGTCGATCATGAGCAGTTCTTC. Residues: CASSFRVDHEQFF.

This chain links TRBV5-6 with TRBJ1-3; TRBD1 matches 10 bases. V shed 4 bases and J 4 bases; nucleotides not matched to a gene: 8. Germline V gene data show CDR1 as SGHDT and CDR2 as YYEEEE. The CDR3 is 16 residues long. The CDR3: CASSTDRGPYGNTIYF. The CDR3 nucleotides read TGTGCCAGCAGCACCGACAGGGGGCCATACGGAAACACCATATATTTT.

This clone has only a few counts. The V gene is TRBV6-6, the J gene TRBJ2-7; TRBD2 is a possible D gene (6 bases). This CDR3 spans 14 amino acids. The germline CDR1 and CDR2 sequences are MNHNY and SVGAGI (reference sequence). V was cut by 2 bases and J by 3 bases, with 11 bases left in between. The CDR3 reads CASSYGQGGYEQYF. As DNA, the CDR3 is TGTGCCAGCAGTTACGGGCAGGGAGGCTACGAGCAGTACTTC.

CDR3 coding DNA: TGTGCCAGCAGCTTGGTTTCAGGGGGCCGAAACGAGCAGTACTTC. It yields the protein CASSLVSGGRNEQYF. V usage is TRBV5-6 and J usage is TRBJ2-7, with 8 positions matching TRBD1. Germline V gene lookup returns CDR1 SGHDT and CDR2 YYEEEE. V lost 0 bases to trimming and J lost 5 bases; unmatched junction nucleotides: 7. This CDR3 has 15 amino acids.

This clone occurred once. This chain uses TRBV19 with TRBJ1-2; possibly TRBD1 for D (5 bases). The CDR3 has 15 residues. The germline CDR1 and CDR2 sequences are LNHDA and SQIVND (reference sequence). V gave up 5 bases and J gave up 4 bases, with 17 bases separating them. CDR3 coding DNA: TGTGCCAGTAGTCCCTCGCGGGGGGGAATCTATGGCTACACCTTC. This codes for CASSPSRGGIYGYTF.

The rearrangement links TRBV9 to TRBJ1-2; TRBD1 is a possible D gene (5 bases). V shed 0 bases and J shed 2 bases, with 5 bases lying between them. Germline CDR1 SGDLS, CDR2 YYNGEE. The CDR3 runs to 13 residues. The CDR3: CASSVGQNYGYTF. The CDR3 nucleotides read TGTGCCAGCAGCGTAGGACAGAACTATGGCTACACCTTC.

This sequence joins TRBV14 and TRBJ2-7; a weak D match, TRBD1 (5 bases). Germline V CDR1 and CDR2: SGHDN, FVKESK. The CDR3 is made up of 13 amino acids. The V gene lost 0 bases and the J gene lost 6 bases, with 9 bases spanning the gap. CDR3 region: CASSQDRQSEQYF. The DNA for the CDR3 is TGTGCCAGCAGCCAAGATCGACAGAGCGAGCAGTACTTC.

This clone occurred a few times. The chain has TRBV5-1 and TRBJ1-1; no reliable D call. With 0 bases removed from V and 1 base from J, the gap between germline ends came to 10 bases. This CDR3 contains 15 residues. CDR1 is SGHRS, CDR2 YFSETQ, per germline. This CDR3 is CASSLGGRGNTEAFF. In DNA, the CDR3 is TGCGCCAGCAGCTTGGGAGGACGGGGGAACACTGAAGCTTTCTTT. Full variable domain (missing parts from reference TRBV5-1 and TRBJ1-1): KAGVTQTPRYLIKTRGQQVTLSCSPISGHRSVSWYQQTPGQGLQFLFEYFSETQRNKGNFPGRFSGRQFSNSRSEMNVSTLELGDSALYLCASSLGGRGNTEAFFGQGTRLTVV.

This clone was found a few times. The V call is TRBV21-1, the J call TRBJ2-5; TRBD1, the D gene given by the table, was not confirmed from the DNA. TRBV21-1 is deemed a pseudogene. This CDR3 is built from 14 residues. CDR3 coding DNA: TGTGCCAGCAGATTACAGGGACACCAAGAGACCCAGTACTTC. This gives the protein CASRLQGHQETQYF.

V usage is TRBV2 and J usage is TRBJ1-2, with D unresolved. The CDR3 extends over 14 amino acids. Deletions cut 2 bases from V and 4 bases from J, with 11 bases between. Germline V lookup: CDR1 SNHLY, CDR2 FYNNEI. In DNA form, the CDR3 reads TGTGCCAGCAGTGAATTTCGGGCTTCCTATGGCTACACCTTC. Its protein product is CASSEFRASYGYTF. Looking up the rest from reference TRBV2 and TRBJ1-2 gives the full variable domain: EPEVTQTPSHQVTQMGQEVILRCVPISNHLYFYWYRQILGQKVEFLVSFYNNEISEKSEIFDDQFSVERPDGSNFTLKIRSTKLEDSAMYFCASSEFRASYGYTFGSGTRLTVV.

The chain recombines TRBV6-5 with TRBJ1-1; D gene ambiguous. CDR1 is MNHEY, CDR2 SVGAGI, per germline. This CDR3 contains 14 residues. V lost 5 bases, J lost 4 bases, and 14 bases lay in between. The CDR3 sequence: CASSPLFWSTEAFF. In DNA form, the CDR3 reads TGTGCCAGCAGTCCGCTGTTTTGGAGCACTGAAGCTTTCTTT.

The V and J genes are TRBV5-6 and TRBJ2-5; the match to TRBD1 covers 7 bases. With 7 bases clipped from V and 4 bases from J, the junction kept 7 bases outside the gene matches. In germline, CDR1 is SGHDT, CDR2 YYEEEE. This CDR3 contains 13 residues. The CDR3 loop is CASFKGAAETQYF. CDR3 coding DNA: TGTGCCAGCTTCAAGGGGGCGGCAGAGACCCAGTACTTC.

There are a few counts of this clone. The J gene is TRBJ1-2, the V gene TRBV11-2; D is ambiguous. V lost 2 bases, J lost 1 base, and 8 bases lay in between. This CDR3 contains 14 residues. CDR1 and CDR2 from the germline V gene are SGHAT and FQNNGV. The CDR3 sequence is CASSLLRSNYGYTF. In DNA form, the CDR3 reads TGTGCCAGCAGCTTATTACGCAGTAACTATGGCTACACCTTC.

In this sample, this clone turned up a few times. This chain joins TRBV9 and TRBJ2-3; 9 bases are a match to TRBD2. This CDR3 is built from 19 residues. The germline V gene encodes CDR1 SGDLS and CDR2 YYNGEE. J was trimmed by 2 bases and V by 0 bases; bases with no gene match: 13. CDR3 coding DNA: TGTGCCAGCAGCGTAGAGGATCTGCGGGCGGGGGGGATCACAGATACGCAGTATTTT. This encodes CASSVEDLRAGGITDTQYF.

This clone was counted a few times. V gene TRBV11-3 combines with J gene TRBJ2-1, with D unclear. The V end lost 5 bases, the J end lost 6 bases, and 11 bases lay between the germline ends. The germline gives CDR1 SGHNT, CDR2 YENEEA. This CDR3 contains 13 residues. The CDR3 loop is CASSAGDLNEQFF. CDR3 DNA: TGTGCCAGCAGCGCAGGAGATCTCAATGAGCAGTTCTTC.

The rearrangement links TRBV27 to TRBJ1-2; a weak D match, TRBD1 (5 bases). V lost 6 bases and J 4 bases, leaving 18 bases between the germline ends. There are 15 residues in the CDR3. The germline CDR1 and CDR2 sequences are MNHEY and SMNVEV (reference sequence). The CDR3 region has the DNA TGTGCCAGCAGACTAGAGGTTGGGGCGGGCTATGGCTACACCTTC. It is translated as CASRLEVGAGYGYTF.

Details on this clone: Other DNA sequences within the sample encode an identical CDR3. This chain links TRBV14 with TRBJ2-3, with D unclear. The V gene's germline CDR1 is SGHDN and CDR2 FVKESK. V gave up 4 bases and J gave up 1 base, with 6 bases separating them. CDR3 length: 13 residues. As DNA, the CDR3 is TGTGCCAGCAGCCTTCAAGGCACAGATACGCAGTATTTT. It is translated as CASSLQGTDTQYF.

The V call is TRBV18, the J call TRBJ1-6; D perhaps matches TRBD1 (5 bases). The length of the CDR3 is 15 residues. CDR1 KGHSH and CDR2 LQKENI come from the germline V gene. V dropped 2 bases and J dropped 6 bases, with 11 bases sitting between them. The CDR3 DNA reads TGTGCCAGCTCACCATCTATTGACAGTAATTCACCCCTCCACTTT. Its protein is CASSPSIDSNSPLHF.